This is a list of T cell receptor beta chains from one sample in a study of T-cell reconstitution after alpha-beta-depleted transplantation in children. TCRdb re-called the PCR reads through MiXCR, storing one row per CDR3 protein. The data show about 580,000 distinct CDR3 sequences, about 21% seen once. Source: PBMCs, mostly from graft donor cells, taken 360 days after TCRalphabeta/CD19-depleted stem cell transplant. The receptors here all came from a boy under three years old who had a stem cell transplant for acute myeloid leukemia, so the T cells may come from the graft donor. Both conserved end residues are part of each CDR3. Each record gives: CDR3 protein, CDR3 DNA, V gene, J gene, D gene, clone size. The D gene is left open where the match is weak. Clone size is not always given. Where it is, it says once, few, many or a class for expanded clones.

CDR3 protein: CASSEAGDRGGGELFF
CDR3 DNA: TGTGCCAGCAGTGAAGCAGGGGACAGGGGAGGCGGGGAGCTGTTTTTT
V gene: TRBV2
J gene: TRBJ2-2
D gene: TRBD1
clone size: many

CDR3 protein: CASSDLGQPSSYNEQFF
CDR3 DNA: TGTGCCAGCAGTGACTTAGGACAGCCTTCCTCCTACAATGAGCAGTTCTTC
V gene: TRBV6-1
J gene: TRBJ2-1
D gene: NA
clone size: many

CDR3 protein: CSVVLNTEAFF
CDR3 DNA: TGCAGCGTCGTACTTAACACTGAAGCTTTCTTT
V gene: TRBV29-1
J gene: TRBJ1-1
D gene: NA
clone size: many

CDR3 protein: CASSYLGGRRTDTQYF
CDR3 DNA: TGTGCCAGCAGTTACTTGGGGGGCAGGAGGACAGATACGCAGTATTTT
V gene: TRBV6-5
J gene: TRBJ2-3
D gene: NA
clone size: NA

CDR3 protein: CASSPGDRPSYEQYF
CDR3 DNA: TGTGCCAGCAGTCCCGGGGACAGACCCAGCTACGAGCAGTACTTC
V gene: TRBV6-2/TRBV6-3
J gene: TRBJ2-7
D gene: TRBD1
clone size: few

CDR3 protein: CASSPGLSWSYTDTQYF
CDR3 DNA: TGTGCCAGCAGCCCGGGACTATCTTGGTCGTACACAGATACGCAGTATTTT
V gene: TRBV6-1
J gene: TRBJ2-3
D gene: TRBD2
clone size: NA

CDR3 protein: CASRWTVMNTEAFF
CDR3 DNA: TGTGCCAGCAGATGGACAGTTATGAACACTGAAGCTTTCTTT
V gene: TRBV28
J gene: TRBJ1-1
D gene: NA
clone size: NA

CDR3 protein: CASSYWALLQETQYF
CDR3 DNA: TGTGCCAGCAGCTATTGGGCGCTCCTCCAAGAGACCCAGTACTTC
V gene: TRBV7-9
J gene: TRBJ2-5
D gene: NA
clone size: few

CDR3 protein: CASSLSHGESYEQYF
CDR3 DNA: TGTGCCAGCAGCTTAAGCCACGGGGAGTCCTACGAGCAGTACTTC
V gene: TRBV7-9
J gene: TRBJ2-7
D gene: NA
clone size: many

CDR3 protein: CSASGFSGMNTEAFF
CDR3 DNA: TGCAGTGCTAGCGGATTTTCAGGTATGAACACTGAAGCTTTCTTT
V gene: TRBV20-1
J gene: TRBJ1-1
D gene: NA
clone size: many

CDR3 protein: CASSYSEAGETQYF
CDR3 DNA: TGTGCCAGCAGTTACTCCGAGGCGGGGGAGACCCAGTACTTC
V gene: TRBV6-5
J gene: TRBJ2-5
D gene: NA
clone size: NA

CDR3 protein: CSASAPGLASSTDTQYF
CDR3 DNA: TGCAGTGCTAGTGCACCGGGACTAGCGAGTAGCACAGATACGCAGTATTTT
V gene: TRBV20-1
J gene: TRBJ2-3
D gene: TRBD2
clone size: many

CDR3 protein: CASREQGNIQYF
CDR3 DNA: TGTGCCAGCAGGGAACAAGGAAACATTCAGTACTTC
V gene: TRBV12-3/TRBV12-4
J gene: TRBJ2-4
D gene: NA
clone size: NA

CDR3 protein: CSVRDLVYGYTF
CDR3 DNA: TGCAGCGTGAGGGACCTAGTCTATGGCTACACCTTC
V gene: TRBV29-1
J gene: TRBJ1-2
D gene: NA
clone size: NA

CDR3 protein: CASGLRLLFLSNEQFF
CDR3 DNA: TGTGCCAGCGGCTTGAGGTTGCTATTCCTTTCCAATGAGCAGTTCTTC
V gene: TRBV5-2
J gene: TRBJ2-1
D gene: NA
clone size: NA

CDR3 protein: CASSFKQNHQPQHF
CDR3 DNA: TGCGCCAGCAGCTTTAAACAGAATCATCAGCCCCAGCATTTT
V gene: TRBV5-1
J gene: TRBJ1-5
D gene: NA
clone size: NA

CDR3 protein: CASSIDRRGNQPQHF
CDR3 DNA: TGTGCCAGTAGTATAGATCGAAGGGGCAATCAGCCCCAGCATTTT
V gene: TRBV19
J gene: TRBJ1-5
D gene: NA
clone size: few

CDR3 protein: CASSFSGLGNQPQHF
CDR3 DNA: TGTGCCAGCAGTTTTTCCGGGTTGGGCAATCAGCCCCAGCATTTT
V gene: TRBV12-3/TRBV12-4
J gene: TRBJ1-5
D gene: NA
clone size: NA

CDR3 protein: CSVSSGGSLANYGYTF
CDR3 DNA: TGCAGCGTCTCTTCGGGGGGTTCATTAGCTAACTATGGCTACACCTTC
V gene: TRBV29-1
J gene: TRBJ1-2
D gene: NA
clone size: NA

CDR3 protein: CSVEGASGGSVETQYF
CDR3 DNA: TGCAGCGTTGAGGGGGCGAGCGGGGGGTCGGTGGAGACCCAGTACTTC
V gene: TRBV29-1
J gene: TRBJ2-5
D gene: TRBD2
clone size: few